Following are 30 T cell receptor beta chains from one sample sequenced in a study of blood T cell repertoires in COVID-19. Here immunoSEQ multiplex PCR was the method, and the copy in TCRdb shows in-frame clones only, minus some. The table has around 350,000 clones, around nine tenths seen once. The sequenced material came from peripheral blood. The source is a human donor in a cohort sampled during active COVID-19.

This chain links TRBV7-3 with TRBJ2-2, with D possibly TRBD1 on 6 matching bases. Trimming cost V 5 bases and J 5 bases, with 15 bases left between them. CDR1 is SGHTA and CDR2 is FQGTGA in the germline V gene. The CDR3 covers 15 residues. CDR3 amino acids: CASSPQGSDTGELFF. The CDR3 region has the DNA TGTGCCAGCAGCCCGCAGGGGTCGGATACCGGGGAGCTGTTTTTT.

This chain uses TRBV6-6 with TRBJ1-5; the D gene is possibly TRBD1 (6 bases). The germline CDR1 and CDR2 sequences are MNHNY and SVGAGI (reference sequence). V shed 3 bases and J shed 5 bases, with 11 bases lying between them. This CDR3 is 14 amino acids long. The CDR3 protein is CASSYGGADQPQHF. In DNA form, the CDR3 reads TGTGCCAGCAGTTATGGGGGGGCGGATCAGCCCCAGCATTTT.

The chain joins TRBV3-1 (or the pseudogene TRBV3-2) to TRBJ2-5; TRBD2 aligns across 12 bases. Looked up from germline, CDR1 is LGHDT and CDR2 is YNNKEL (reference sequence). J lost 1 base, V lost 4 bases, and 4 bases had no gene match. The CDR3 consists of 16 residues. The CDR3 DNA sequence: TGTGCCAGCAGCCCGGTGGGACTAGCGGGCCAAGAGACCCAGTACTTC. It translates to CASSPVGLAGQETQYF.

This clone was seen a handful of times. The CDR3 spells CASSLQGLTGETQYF. The CDR3 DNA is TGTGCCAGCAGTTTACAGGGTTTAACGGGAGAGACCCAGTACTTC. The chain joins TRBV27 to TRBJ2-5; D possibly corresponds to TRBD1 (5 bases). The CDR3 has 15 amino acids. Germline values: CDR1 MNHEY, CDR2 SMNVEV (reference sequence). Between the trimmed V and J ends, which lost 2 bases and 4 bases, there was a span of 14 bases.

A few counts support this clone. J is TRBJ1-2 and V is TRBV28; D may be TRBD1 (6 bases). Trimming removed 7 bases at V and 0 bases at J, with 15 bases between. CDR1 MDHEN and CDR2 SYDVKM come from the germline V gene. This CDR3 has 15 amino acids. This chain's CDR3 is CASTPGGLANYGYTF. DNA of the CDR3: TGTGCCAGCACTCCGGGGGGCTTAGCTAACTATGGCTACACCTTC.

This clone was seen a handful of times. The CDR3 sequence: CASSYSRRGIEAFF. The DNA for the CDR3 is TGTGCCAGCAGTTACTCGAGACGGGGGATTGAAGCTTTCTTT. V gene TRBV6-5 combines with J gene TRBJ1-1, with D perhaps TRBD1 (5 bases). With 0 bases removed from V and 7 bases from J, the gap between germline ends came to 12 bases. This CDR3 contains 14 residues. CDR1 is MNHEY and CDR2 is SVGAGI in the germline V gene.

The CDR3 DNA is TGTGCCAGCAGCGGCGGGACAGGGAGAAATGAGCAGTTCTTC. This gives the protein CASSGGTGRNEQFF. This rearrangement joins TRBV5-6 to TRBJ2-1; 9 bases are a match to TRBD1. The CDR3 length is 14 residues. Losses at the gene ends were 4 bases for V and 7 bases for J; bases not matched to a gene: 6. Germline-derived CDR1 and CDR2 are SGHDT and YYEEEE.

CDR3 amino acids: CASSLILAGGREEQYF. CDR3 bases: TGTGCCAGCAGCCTTATACTAGCGGGAGGAAGGGAAGAGCAGTACTTC. The chain is built from TRBV7-9 and TRBJ2-7; 12 nucleotides agree with TRBD2. The junction had 12 bases not matched to a gene; V was cut back by 5 bases and J by 7 bases. This CDR3 has 16 amino acids. The germline gives CDR1 SEHNR, CDR2 FQNEAQ (reference sequence).

The table lists this clone with a count of one. The gene calls are TRBV9 and TRBJ2-7; a possible D gene is TRBD1 (6 bases). The ends were cut back, 3 bases at V and 8 bases at J, with 21 bases in the middle. Per the germline V gene, CDR1 is SGDLS and CDR2 is YYNGEE. The CDR3 is 15 amino acids. The CDR3 spells CASSELQGDSTKQYF. CDR3 DNA sequence: TGTGCCAGCAGCGAGCTACAGGGCGACTCTACGAAGCAGTACTTC.

This clone showed up just once. The gene calls are TRBV4-1 and TRBJ2-7; a weak D match, TRBD2 (5 bases). From germline, CDR1 is MGHRA and CDR2 YSYEKL. The CDR3 contains 17 residues. With 1 base removed from V and 2 bases from J, the gap between germline ends came to 18 bases. CDR3 coding DNA: TGCGCCAGCAGCCAAGTACCAGTCAGGCGGGTAACCTACGAGCAGTACTTC. Encoded protein: CASSQVPVRRVTYEQYF.

The chain recombines TRBV3-1 (or the pseudogene TRBV3-2) with TRBJ2-6, with 9 bases fitting TRBD2. The CDR3 runs to 16 residues. V dropped 8 bases and J dropped 2; count of bases not matched to a gene: 7. Germline loops: CDR1 LGHDT, CDR2 YNNKEL (reference sequence). In nucleotides, the CDR3 is TGTGCCAGCGGCCTAGCGGGGTGGACTGGGGCCAACGTCCTGACTTTC. Amino acid sequence: CASGLAGWTGANVLTF.

The chain joins TRBV7-8 to TRBJ2-2; TRBD2 might be the D (6 bases). CDR1 is SGHVS, CDR2 FQNEAQ, per germline. The V end lost 5 bases, the J end lost 4 bases, and 20 bases lay between the germline ends. The CDR3 sequence is 17 residues long. In DNA, the CDR3 is TGTGCCAGCAGCCCCCGACACCGGGAGTCGGGCACCGGGGAGCTGTTTTTT. This sequence encodes CASSPRHRESGTGELFF.

The chain uses TRBV11-2 and TRBJ2-1; D is possibly TRBD2 (5 bases). The germline V and J ends were trimmed by 5 bases and 8 bases, with 16 bases remaining between them. The CDR3 is 14 amino acids. Germline V gene lookup returns CDR1 SGHAT and CDR2 FQNNGV. Here the CDR3 reads CASSPRNPGDEQFF. CDR3 nucleotides: TGTGCCAGCAGCCCGCGGAACCCCGGGGATGAGCAGTTCTTC.

The chain employs TRBV2 and TRBJ1-2; 7 bases are shared with TRBD1. Looked up from germline, CDR1 is SNHLY and CDR2 is FYNNEI. The V and J ends lost 9 bases and 4 bases, in that order; junction bases with no gene match: 11. This CDR3 is built from 14 residues. The CDR3 spells CASLQGPNFYGYTF. In DNA form, the CDR3 reads TGTGCCAGTCTACAGGGGCCTAACTTCTATGGCTACACCTTC.

The chain couples TRBV2 to TRBJ2-1; 12 bases line up with TRBD2. Trimming removed 6 bases from V and 4 bases from J; junction bases left unmatched: 4. The length of the CDR3 is 15 residues. CDR1 is SNHLY, CDR2 FYNNEI, per germline. CDR3 nucleotides: TGTGCCAGCAGGGAGACTAGCGGGGGATACAATGAGCAGTTCTTC. This translates into CASRETSGGYNEQFF.

The V call is TRBV30, the J call TRBJ1-5, with D unresolved. V lost 6 bases, J lost 4 bases, and 22 bases lay in between. The CDR3 length is 16 residues. Germline V gene data show CDR1 as GTSNPN and CDR2 as SVGIG (reference sequence). The CDR3 nucleotides are TGTGCCTGCCCCCACGGGGTGGATCCGAGGAATCAGCCCCAGCATTTT. Residues: CACPHGVDPRNQPQHF.

The rearrangement joins TRBV11-1 to TRBJ2-7; 10 bases are a match to TRBD2. Germline loops: CDR1 SGHAT, CDR2 FQDESV (reference sequence). This CDR3 has 15 amino acids. The V gene end was trimmed by 5 bases and the J gene end by 4 bases; junction bases not matched to a gene: 8. The CDR3 nucleotides are TGTGCCAGCAGCAGACTCCGACTAGCGGGTTACGAGCAGTACTTC. Its protein product is CASSRLRLAGYEQYF.

The J gene is TRBJ1-1, the V gene TRBV7-2; no clear D gene. The length of the CDR3 is 15 residues. Germline V CDR1 and CDR2: SGHTA, FQGNSA. V lost 2 bases and J lost 4, with 14 bases in between. As DNA, the CDR3 is TGTGCCAGCAGCTTAACCCGGGTGGTCGGCACTGAAGCTTTCTTT. Translation gives CASSLTRVVGTEAFF.

This rearrangement joins TRBV4-1 to TRBJ1-6; TRBD1 matches at 9 bases. The ends lost 1 base at V and 8 bases at J; junction bases unmatched: 0. There are 14 residues in the CDR3. The germline CDR1 and CDR2 sequences are MGHRA and YSYEKL. DNA for the CDR3: TGCGCCAGCAGCCAAGGGACAGGGGATTCACCCCTCCACTTT. Translated: CASSQGTGDSPLHF.

This sequence joins TRBV6-2 or TRBV6-3 and TRBJ1-1; 7 bases fit TRBD1. Per germline, CDR1 MNHEY and CDR2 SVGEGT. The CDR3 spans 15 residues. Germline trimming cut 5 bases from V and 6 bases from J; bases unmatched to any gene: 12. CDR3 sequence: CASSDPLSTGPEAFF. In nucleotides, the CDR3 is TGTGCCAGCAGTGACCCACTATCGACAGGGCCTGAAGCTTTCTTT.

The genes are TRBV5-4 and TRBJ2-7, with 8 bases that match TRBD1. Germline CDR1 is SGHNT and CDR2 is YYREEE (reference sequence). V shed 2 bases, J shed 6 bases, and the junction held 7 bases outside the gene matches. This CDR3 spans 14 amino acids. As DNA, the CDR3 is TGTGCCAGCAGCTTACTCGGACAGGGTCGCGAGCAGTACTTC. Translated, it gives CASSLLGQGREQYF.

The chain recombines TRBV5-1 with TRBJ2-3, with D perhaps TRBD2 (5 bases). The CDR3 contains 13 residues. Trimming took off 4 bases at V and 3 bases at J, with 9 bases between the two ends. Germline CDR1 and CDR2: SGHRS and YFSETQ. The CDR3 coding sequence is TGCGCCAGCAGCCCGGAGGTGACAGATACGCAGTATTTT. It is translated as CASSPEVTDTQYF.

This clone was seen repeatedly, ten times or more. This chain's CDR3 is CASSQWQGGSGELFF. The CDR3 DNA sequence: TGTGCCAGCAGCCAATGGCAGGGAGGGTCCGGGGAGCTGTTTTTT. This chain links TRBV3-1 (or the pseudogene TRBV3-2) with TRBJ2-2; TRBD2 agrees at 7 bases. J gave up 6 bases and V 2 bases, and 6 bases lay outside the gene matches. This CDR3 contains 15 residues. Germline V lookup: CDR1 LGHDT, CDR2 YNNKEL (reference sequence).

The chain recombines TRBV19 with TRBJ2-3; possible D gene TRBD2, 6 bases. V shed 3 bases and J shed 5 bases, with 12 bases lying between them. The CDR3 consists of 14 residues. The germline V gene has CDR1 LNHDA and CDR2 SQIVND (reference sequence). The CDR3 nucleotides are TGTGCCAGTAGTATGGGGGGAGAACAAGATACGCAGTATTTT. It is translated as CASSMGGEQDTQYF.

The chain combines TRBV5-1 with TRBJ1-2; D is possibly TRBD1 (5 bases). V lost 4 bases, J lost 4 bases, and 11 bases lay in between. CDR1 and CDR2 from the germline V gene are SGHRS and YFSETQ. The CDR3 is 13 residues long. CDR3 sequence reads: CASSPTATYGYTF. The CDR3 bases are TGCGCCAGCAGCCCGACAGCGACCTATGGCTACACCTTC.

This sequence joins TRBV5-6 and TRBJ2-7, with 15 positions matching TRBD2. Germline V gene sequence: CDR1 SGHDT, CDR2 YYEEEE. The CDR3 covers 16 residues. V dropped 4 bases and J dropped 4; count of bases not matched to a gene: 6. As DNA, the CDR3 is TGTGCCAGCAGCATTGGACTAGCGGGAGGGCCGTACGAGCAGTACTTC. It translates to CASSIGLAGGPYEQYF. The variable domain in full, with the rest retrieved from reference TRBV5-6 and TRBJ2-7, is DAGVTQSPTHLIKTRGQQVTLRCSPKSGHDTVSWYQQALGQGPQFIFQYYEEEERQRGNFPDRFSGHQFPNYSSELNVNALLLGDSALYLCASSIGLAGGPYEQYFGPGTRLTVT.

The V gene is TRBV19, the J gene TRBJ1-1; D uncertain. This CDR3 region has 12 residues. In germline, CDR1 is LNHDA, CDR2 SQIVND (reference sequence). Trimming stripped 6 bases from V and 4 bases from J, with 9 bases between. The CDR3 loop is CASSRTSTEAFF. The CDR3 DNA is TGTGCCAGTAGCCGTACTAGCACTGAAGCTTTCTTT.

The chain recombines TRBV29-1 with TRBJ1-2; a weak D match, TRBD1 (6 bases). The CDR3 sequence is 13 residues long. The germline V gene encodes CDR1 SQVTM and CDR2 ANQGSEA. The V and J ends lost 3 bases and 4 bases respectively, with 12 bases between them. The CDR3 loop is CSVERGGPYGYTF. The CDR3 DNA follows: TGCAGCGTTGAGCGGGGGGGCCCCTATGGCTACACCTTC.

This chain connects TRBV6-1 to TRBJ1-5; TRBD1 might be the D (6 bases). The CDR3 is made up of 16 amino acids. V was pared by 1 base and J by 9 bases, with 19 bases between. CDR1 MNHNS and CDR2 SASEGT come from the germline V gene. The CDR3 loop is CASSEEANRVSRPQHF. As DNA, the CDR3 is TGTGCCAGCAGTGAAGAGGCCAACAGGGTCTCAAGGCCCCAGCATTTT.

The J gene is TRBJ1-3, the V gene TRBV27; D is unclear. CDR1 is MNHEY, CDR2 SMNVEV, per germline (reference sequence). Between the trimmed V and J ends, which lost 6 bases and 7 bases, there was a span of 13 bases. CDR3 length: 13 amino acids. The CDR3 sequence is CASSTPSRNTIYF. The CDR3 nucleotides are TGTGCCAGCAGCACCCCCTCGAGGAACACCATATATTTT.